This T cell receptor (beta chain) appears in the sequencing data of a study of shared clonotypes between healthy human individuals (TCRdb year 2020). About the full investigation: Three men and a couple of women, aged 18 to 49 years, made up the cohort. For each donor, CD4 naive and CD4 memory were each given three plates, CD8 naive was given two plates, and CD8 memory was given one plate. The study deeply sequenced blood TCR repertoires of 5 or 6 healthy adults to estimate repertoire size and the extent of clonotype sharing between individuals. To increase sequencing depth and limit assay-specific biases, different laboratories used diverse techniques to prepare libraries and sequence TCR repertoires. Leukapheresis yielded between about 0.94 and 10 billion PBMCs per donor. General conclusions and limits of the study: Larger estimated clonotype richness was generally found for naive subsets than for memory subsets. Across a handful of donors, about 4.5% of naive CD4, approximately 3.6% of naive CD8, 2.3% of memory CD4, and around 0.4% of memory CD8 clonotypes were shared. Pairwise subsampling indicated that sequencing depth was expected to affect the degree of clonotype sharing among donors. Sampling was restricted to blood, and TCR repertoires in tissue are likely to differ from TCR repertoires in blood. Compared with non-shared clonotypes, clonotypes shared by all four sorted-subset donors had higher generation probabilities. Even with the large sequencing depth, rarefaction of the sorted-subset datasets indicated that sequencing was incomplete. The small number of donors limited the genetic and exposure-history diversity represented.

Per the germline V gene, SNHLY is the CDR1 and FYNNEI is the CDR2. The V and J ends are trimmed by 4 bases and 4 bases, leaving 8 bases between them. The CDR3 measures 13 amino acids from cysteine to phenylalanine. The CDR3 DNA has 39 bases and is translated from base 1. Regarding this clone: The target of this receptor is not known. No qualities accompany the bases; no much larger clone lies one base away. Other nucleotide sequences from this sample produce the same CDR3.

Donors were healthy HIV-negative adults with no recently reported acute infections or vaccinations. All donors were Caucasian adults living in Nashville, Tennessee, USA. CD4+ T cells were enriched by magnetic negative selection; naive cells were then positively selected on CD45RA, and the negative fraction formed the memory subset. Blood was obtained by leukapheresis, after which PBMCs were separated by Ficoll-Histopaque density gradient centrifugation and cryopreserved in liquid nitrogen vapor phase. Analytical flow cytometry was used to check the purity and quantity of each magnetically sorted T cell population. Each sorted fraction had its genomic DNA isolated and then quantified by UV absorbance on a Nanodrop 2000c. TCR CDR3 regions were amplified from genomic DNA by multiplex PCR using the deep immunoSEQ assay. Extracted genomic DNA from each cell subset was spread evenly across all wells of several immunoSEQ 96-well plates, with each plate serving as a replicate. For sorted subsets, 150 to 250 ng genomic DNA, equal to 30,000 to 35,000 T cell genomes, was loaded into each replicate PCR. Purified libraries were quantified with a Qubit 3.0 fluorometer, sized on a Bioanalyzer 2100, and re-quantified with the KAPA Library Quantification kit. Every immunoSEQ 96-well plate was sequenced on a separate single-read 150-cycle Illumina NextSeq 550 flow cell. Regarding the original processing steps: Because the immunoSEQ output held only junctional sequences and lacked quality scores, the filtering could not match the filtering applied to full-length reads. To assign V/J genes and CDR3, sequences were annotated against IMGT germline references using PyIR, a Python wrapper for IgBLAST v1.9. Any read was removed if the V/J assignment was weak (E-value above 1e-6), the CDR3 was missing, or the read contained stop codons, out-of-frame junctions, or ambiguous translated residues. A V3J clonotype was defined by an identical inferred V gene, J gene, and CDR3 amino acid sequence. To compute the percentage overlap between repertoires, the number of shared unique clonotypes was divided by the size of the smaller repertoire. Richness of each repertoire was evaluated using RTK rarefaction, the Chao1 estimator, and Recon v2.1 estimates of unobserved clonotypes. Generation probabilities were computed with OLGA for all TCRbeta clonotypes obtained by the gDNA method from a few donors. TCRdb holds this immuneACCESS table with in-frame rearrangements only. Some clones are missing; in checked studies, unresolved V genes explain under half, and the rest has no known cause. For V, J and clone size, that table is used; D and trimming come from the DNA. The sample table records approximately 620,000 clones; about 96% of these occur just once. The top ten clonotypes cover roughly 0.055% of the sample.

The V gene is TRBV2 and the J gene is TRBJ1-5, with TRBD1 perhaps the D gene, on 5 matching bases. The sample comprised naive CD4+ T cells sorted from blood. What this sample's cell subset or site label stands for: CD45RA+ positively selected. This clonotype originated in a woman aged 30 to 39 in good health. The DNA is as follows: TGTGCCAGCAGTGGGGACTCTAATCAGCCCCAGCATTTT. Translated, it reads CASSGDSNQPQHF.